This TCR beta chain was captured by sequencing in a study of blood T cell repertoires in COVID-19. Study information: Sample material is recorded as cDNA or gDNA derived from T cells, B-cell-depleted T cells, or PBMCs.

Original data processing: Using reference gene primer amplification, nucleated cell counts were estimated. TCRdb keeps only in-frame clones here, not all; method: immunoSEQ multiplex PCR. The DNA gave D and trimming, while V, J and clone size come from that table. The repertoire has just over 70,000 clones, 60% to 75% of them found once; the top ten carry 35%. This clone has more than one count but fewer than ten. CDR3 length equals 15 residues. The germline gives CDR1 MGHRA, CDR2 YSYEKL. V lost 3 bases, J lost 6 bases, and 5 bases stayed unmatched. The V call is TRBV4-1, the J call TRBJ2-2; 9 nucleotides match TRBD1. The receptor's source is a woman in her sixties or seventies with acute or convalescent COVID-19. The specimen was peripheral blood. CDR3 region: CASSQARDRAGELFF. CDR3 in DNA: TGCGCCAGCAGCCAGGCCCGGGACAGGGCCGGGGAGCTGTTTTTT.